Detailed here is one T cell receptor beta chain. The target antigen is unknown. This entry is derived from a study of naive and memory T cell subsets. Both TRBC1 and TRBC2 were covered by a beta constant-region primer of two equimolar oligonucleotides. The ligated cDNA underwent four PCR rounds using SP2 and nested alpha and beta constant-region primers. A 12-nucleotide UMI and the SP2 primer were added to the cDNA 3' end by oligonucleotide ligation. Each CDR3 protein is one row after TCRdb ran MiXCR on the UMI-ligation and nested PCR reads. This sample has roughly 140,000 distinct CDR3 sequences; about a fifth occur once, and the top ten carry 0.6% to 0.7%. With 4 bases clipped from V and 0 bases from J, the junction kept 2 bases outside the gene matches. Germline V gene sequence: CDR1 MNHEY, CDR2 SMNVEV (reference sequence). This CDR3 is built from 15 residues. After CD4 positive bead selection, the CD4-negative fraction gave CD8 T cells.

General study points: Naive repertoires, especially CD8, held a few larger clonotypes, possibly memory cells re-expressing CD45RA. Gini index rose across naive, CM, EM and EMRA in CD4 and CD8.

The TCR originated in a human donor in good health. The sample comprised naive CD8+ T cells from blood. The gene calls are TRBV27 and TRBJ2-1; 8 bases are shared with TRBD1. CDR3 region: CASSSQGGSYNEQFF. The CDR3 DNA reads as TGTGCCAGCAGTTCACAGGGGGGCTCCTACAATGAGCAGTTCTTC.